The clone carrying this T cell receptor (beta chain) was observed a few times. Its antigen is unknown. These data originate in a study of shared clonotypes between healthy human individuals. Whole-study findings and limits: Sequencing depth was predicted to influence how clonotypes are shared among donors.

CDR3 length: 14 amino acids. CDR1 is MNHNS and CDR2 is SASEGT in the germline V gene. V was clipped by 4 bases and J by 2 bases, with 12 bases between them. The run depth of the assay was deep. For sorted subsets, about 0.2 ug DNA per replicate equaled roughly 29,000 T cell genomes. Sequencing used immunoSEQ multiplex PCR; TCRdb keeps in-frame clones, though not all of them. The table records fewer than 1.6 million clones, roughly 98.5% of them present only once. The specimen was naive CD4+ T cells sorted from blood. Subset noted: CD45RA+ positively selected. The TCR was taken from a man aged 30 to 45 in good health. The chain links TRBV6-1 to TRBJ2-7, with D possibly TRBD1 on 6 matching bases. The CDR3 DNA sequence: TGTGCCAGCAGTGCTATAGAGGGGGCCTACGAGCAGTACTTC. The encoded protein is CASSAIEGAYEQYF.